This T cell receptor beta chain was identified during a study of blood T cell repertoires in COVID-19. Measured with immunoSEQ multiplex PCR; TCRdb has only the in-frame clones, and not every one. Of 95,000 to 150,000 clones in the sample, approximately 90% were seen once. With 3 bases removed from V and 14 bases from J, the gap between germline ends came to 16 bases. Germline loops: CDR1 DFQATT, CDR2 SNEGSKA (reference sequence). This CDR3 spans 11 amino acids. The source of this sequence is a woman aged 45 to 65 with acute or convalescent COVID-19. The source material was peripheral blood. The genes are TRBV20-1 and TRBJ1-2, with a possible D match to TRBD1 (6 bases). The CDR3 loop reads CSASDDRLITF. The DNA of the CDR3 is TGCAGTGCTAGCGACGACAGGCTAATAACCTTC.